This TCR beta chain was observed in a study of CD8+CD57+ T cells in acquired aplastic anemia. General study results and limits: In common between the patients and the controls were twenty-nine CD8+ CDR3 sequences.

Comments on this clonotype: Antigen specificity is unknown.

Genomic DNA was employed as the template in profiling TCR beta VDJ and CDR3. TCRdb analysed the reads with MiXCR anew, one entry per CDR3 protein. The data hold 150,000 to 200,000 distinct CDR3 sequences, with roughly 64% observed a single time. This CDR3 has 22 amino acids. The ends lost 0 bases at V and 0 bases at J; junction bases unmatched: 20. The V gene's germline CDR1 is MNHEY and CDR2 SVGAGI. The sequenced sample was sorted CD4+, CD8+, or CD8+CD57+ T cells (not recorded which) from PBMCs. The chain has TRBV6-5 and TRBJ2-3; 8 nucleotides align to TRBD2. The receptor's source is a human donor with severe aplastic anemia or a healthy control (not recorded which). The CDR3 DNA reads TGTGCCAGCAGTTACTCGACTACGTTTTACAACTTAGCGGGACTAAGCACAGATACGCAGTATTTT. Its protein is CASSYSTTFYNLAGLSTDTQYF.